This is a list of T cell receptor beta chains from one sample in a study of long-term antiretroviral therapy in people with HIV. Generated by immunoSEQ multiplex PCR, the TCRdb table keeps only in-frame clones and is missing some. This sample carries around 8,600 clones, about 73% of them seen once, and the ten largest clones take around 25%. This sample comprised unsorted PBMCs, obtained 0.6 years before starting antiretroviral therapy. The receptors here all came from a man aged 40-50 years with HIV. Both conserved end residues are part of each CDR3. The order of the fields is J gene, D gene, V gene, clone size, CDR3 DNA, CDR3 protein. D genes are given only for firm matches. Some rows mark clone size as missing; the rest say once, few, many or name a class of expanded clone.

J: TRBJ1-2
D: TRBD1
V: TRBV5-6
size: few
DNA: TGTGCCAGCAGCTTGGGACAGGGGTACTATGGCTACACCTTC
CDR3: CASSLGQGYYGYTF

J: TRBJ1-2
D: -
V: TRBV2
size: -
DNA: TGTGCCAGCAGTGAAGCCAGCTATGGCTACACCTTC
CDR3: CASSEASYGYTF

J: TRBJ2-7
D: TRBD2
V: TRBV15
size: -
DNA: TGTGCCACCAGCCGCAGCGGGGGAGCCTACGAGCAGTACTTC
CDR3: CATSRSGGAYEQYF

J: TRBJ2-5
D: TRBD2
V: TRBV5-4
size: -
DNA: TGTGCCAGCAGCTTAATAGCGGGGGTCCAAGAGACCCAGTACTTC
CDR3: CASSLIAGVQETQYF

J: TRBJ2-7
D: -
V: TRBV7-9
size: few
DNA: TGTGCCAGCAGCTCCCTTTTCCGACCAGACCACGAGCAGTACTTC
CDR3: CASSSLFRPDHEQYF

J: TRBJ1-1
D: TRBD1
V: TRBV19
size: once
DNA: TGTGCCAGTAGTTTCCTGGGACAGGAGAACACTGAAGCTTTCTTT
CDR3: CASSFLGQENTEAFF

J: TRBJ1-1
D: -
V: TRBV4-1
size: -
DNA: TGCGCCAGCAGCCAAACGACGGAGAACACTGAAGCTTTCTTT
CDR3: CASSQTTENTEAFF

J: TRBJ2-1
D: -
V: TRBV5-4
size: -
DNA: TGTGCCAGCAGCTTAGGCGGGGAAGGTTTCAATGAGCAGTTCTTC
CDR3: CASSLGGEGFNEQFF

J: TRBJ2-7
D: -
V: TRBV5-1
size: -
DNA: TGCGCCAGCAGCTTCGGGCCCGGAGAGCGCGGCGAGCAGTACTTC
CDR3: CASSFGPGERGEQYF

J: TRBJ2-7
D: -
V: TRBV18
size: -
DNA: TGTGCCAGCTCACCGCGACAGGCGACTTCCTACGAGCAGTACTTC
CDR3: CASSPRQATSYEQYF

J: TRBJ2-7
D: TRBD2
V: TRBV7-6
size: -
DNA: TGTGCCAGCAGCCGACTAGCGGGGACCCTCTACGAGCAGTACTTC
CDR3: CASSRLAGTLYEQYF

J: TRBJ1-3
D: -
V: TRBV4-1
size: -
DNA: TGCGCCAGCAGCCAAGGGGTGGTCAGGGACTCTGGAAACACCATATATTTT
CDR3: CASSQGVVRDSGNTIYF

J: TRBJ2-2
D: TRBD1
V: TRBV7-3
size: once
DNA: TGTGCCAGCAGCTTAGGACAGGGCGTAGGGACCGGGGAGCTGTTTTTT
CDR3: CASSLGQGVGTGELFF

J: TRBJ2-7
D: -
V: TRBV27
size: once
DNA: TGTGCCAGCTCCCCCTCAGGCCACGAGCAGTACTTC
CDR3: CASSPSGHEQYF

J: TRBJ1-2
D: TRBD1
V: TRBV18
size: few
DNA: TGTGCCAGCTCACCAGTCGGCAGGGGGCAGGAAGGCTACACCTTC
CDR3: CASSPVGRGQEGYTF

J: TRBJ2-2
D: TRBD2
V: TRBV7-9
size: -
DNA: TGTGCCAGCAGCCCCCTGGCGGGGGGGGACACCGGGGAGCTGTTTTTT
CDR3: CASSPLAGGDTGELFF

J: TRBJ2-7
D: -
V: TRBV11-2
size: few
DNA: TGTGCCAGCACGGACCTATTGGAGCAGTACTTC
CDR3: CASTDLLEQYF

J: TRBJ1-1
D: -
V: TRBV27
size: -
DNA: TGTGCCACCCACCGGTCGGCAAACACTGAAGCTTTCTTT
CDR3: CATHRSANTEAFF

J: TRBJ2-3
D: -
V: TRBV7-2
size: -
DNA: TGTGCCAGCAGCTTAGCGGGGGGGCCTTCCCCAGATACGCAGTATTTT
CDR3: CASSLAGGPSPDTQYF

J: TRBJ1-5
D: TRBD1
V: TRBV27
size: few
DNA: TGTGCCAGCAGCCCCGGGGACAGGGGGACTCAGCCCCAGCATTTT
CDR3: CASSPGDRGTQPQHF

J: TRBJ2-7
D: -
V: TRBV19
size: -
DNA: TGTGCCAGTAGTAACCGACCCGGCGAGCAGTACTTC
CDR3: CASSNRPGEQYF

J: TRBJ1-1
D: -
V: TRBV7-9
size: -
DNA: TGTGCCAGCAGCTTAGGCCAGAACACTGAAGCTTTCTTT
CDR3: CASSLGQNTEAFF

J: TRBJ1-1
D: -
V: TRBV7-9
size: -
DNA: TGTGCCAGCAGCCTACAGACGACGAACACTGAAGCTTTCTTT
CDR3: CASSLQTTNTEAFF

J: TRBJ1-5
D: TRBD1
V: TRBV4-1
size: -
DNA: TGCGCCAGCAGTCCGTTCACCGGGACAGGGAAGGTGGGCAATCAGCCCCAGCATTTT
CDR3: CASSPFTGTGKVGNQPQHF

J: TRBJ1-1
D: -
V: TRBV5-6
size: -
DNA: TGTGCCAGCAGCTTGGTGACAAGGACTGAAGCTTTCTTT
CDR3: CASSLVTRTEAFF

J: TRBJ2-7
D: -
V: TRBV29-1
size: -
DNA: TGCAGCGGGGGGAGCTCCTACGAGCAGTACTTC
CDR3: CSGGSSYEQYF

J: TRBJ1-5
D: -
V: TRBV7-3
size: -
DNA: TGTGCCAGCAGCTTAGACAGGAATCAGCCCCAGCATTTT
CDR3: CASSLDRNQPQHF

J: TRBJ1-2
D: TRBD1
V: TRBV18
size: -
DNA: TGTGCCAGCTCACCCCGGGACAGGGAGTATTATGGCTACACCTTC
CDR3: CASSPRDREYYGYTF

J: TRBJ1-2
D: -
V: TRBV5-4
size: -
DNA: TGTGCCAGCAGCGCTGGTGGAGTTTTTAACTATGGCTACACCTTC
CDR3: CASSAGGVFNYGYTF

J: TRBJ2-1
D: -
V: TRBV13
size: -
DNA: TGTGCCAGCAGCTTAGGGGCCTCCTACAATGAGCAGTTCTTC
CDR3: CASSLGASYNEQFF

J: TRBJ2-7
D: -
V: TRBV21-1
size: -
DNA: TGTGCCAGCAGCAAAATAAAGGGACAGGGATGGTACGAGCAGTACTTC
CDR3: CASSKIKGQGWYEQYF

J: TRBJ1-1
D: -
V: TRBV18
size: -
DNA: TGTGCCAGCTCACAGGAGGTAGGCACTGAAGCTTTCTTT
CDR3: CASSQEVGTEAFF

J: TRBJ2-2
D: TRBD2
V: TRBV9
size: medium-sized
DNA: TGTGCCAGCAGCGTCCGGGGGGGATCCACCGGGGAGCTGTTTTTT
CDR3: CASSVRGGSTGELFF

J: TRBJ1-1
D: -
V: TRBV5-5
size: -
DNA: TGTGCCAGCAGCTTTCGTCGGGAGAACACTGAAGCTTTCTTT
CDR3: CASSFRRENTEAFF